The 9 T cell receptor beta chains in this list originate from one sample, sequenced in a study of a mutant IDH1 vaccine in newly diagnosed glioma. Time point specified: week 47, end of study. Doses comprised 300 ug of mutant IDH1 20-mer peptide each, plus topical imiquimod. Profiling relied on immunoSEQ multiplex PCR, and the TCRdb table lists in-frame clones only, not all of them. The sample records tens of thousands of clones, approximately 80% being singletons. No antigens are known for them. The starting material was PBMCs, obtained from a glioma patient whose treatment included an IDH1 peptide vaccine. The receptors here all came from a woman aged 40-49 years with glioma. Some clones in this sample may be carry-over from other donors' samples.

J is TRBJ2-5 and V is TRBV2, with 8 bases fitting TRBD1. This CDR3 spans 12 amino acids. Germline V CDR1 and CDR2: SNHLY, FYNNEI. V lost 6 bases, J lost 10 bases, and 7 bases stayed unmatched. The CDR3 sequence: CASRADRGGQYF. CDR3 in DNA: TGTGCCAGCAGAGCAGACAGGGGCGGCCAGTACTTC.

Comments on this clone: Distinct nucleotide sequences in the sample also encode this CDR3. The chain has TRBV6-5 and TRBJ1-1; D not certain. The germline V gene encodes CDR1 MNHEY and CDR2 SVGAGI. V was pared by 6 bases and J by 5 bases, with 10 bases between. The CDR3 spans 12 residues. CDR3 nucleotide sequence: TGTGCCAGCAGGAAAGGTCAGACTGAAGCTTTCTTT. Translating gives CASRKGQTEAFF.

The chain joins TRBV13 to TRBJ2-2; 7 bases align to TRBD1. This CDR3 region has 16 residues. J was trimmed by 1 base and V by 1 base; bases with no gene match: 3. Germline V CDR1 and CDR2: PRHDT, FYEKMQ (reference sequence). CDR3 in DNA: TGTGCCAGCAGCTTAGTGGGACAGATGAACACCGGGGAGCTGTTTTTT. Residues: CASSLVGQMNTGELFF.

This clone was counted a few times. This sequence joins TRBV2 and TRBJ1-1, with D unresolved. From germline, CDR1 is SNHLY and CDR2 FYNNEI. Trimming stripped 5 bases from V and 4 bases from J, with 11 bases between. The CDR3 sequence is 13 residues long. CDR3 loop: CASSPSVATEAFF. In nucleotides, the CDR3 is TGTGCCAGCAGTCCTTCCGTGGCCACTGAAGCTTTCTTT.

The chain has TRBV18 and TRBJ1-1; D call uncertain. Trimming removed 0 bases from V and 4 bases from J, with 12 bases in between. CDR3 length equals 15 residues. Germline CDR1 reads KGHSH; CDR2 reads LQKENI. CDR3 DNA sequence: TGTGCCAGCTCACCACCGAGAGGAGGACCCACTGAAGCTTTCTTT. This translates into CASSPPRGGPTEAFF.

The chain couples TRBV30 to TRBJ1-2, with 7 bases that match TRBD1. CDR1 and CDR2 (germline): GTSNPN, SVGIG (reference sequence). This CDR3 spans 13 amino acids. The ends lost 1 base at V and 4 bases at J; junction bases unmatched: 3. CDR3 DNA: TGTGCCTGGAGTGCACAGGGGCCCTATGGCTACACCTTC. Protein sequence: CAWSAQGPYGYTF.

The chain has TRBV10-1 and TRBJ2-2; TRBD1 or TRBD2 may be the D gene (7 bases each). The CDR3 has 12 amino acids. The germline V gene has CDR1 WNHNN and CDR2 SYGVQD (reference sequence). V was pared by 11 bases and J by 5 bases, with 12 bases between. CDR3 in amino acids: CASQGGTGELFF. As DNA, the CDR3 is TGCGCCTCCCAGGGGGGGACCGGGGAGCTGTTTTTT.

The chain joins TRBV28 to TRBJ1-5; 9 nucleotides match TRBD1. V gave up 2 bases and J gave up 6 bases; unmatched junction bases: 2. Germline V gene data show CDR1 as MDHEN and CDR2 as SYDVKM. This CDR3 has 14 residues. The CDR3 loop is CASSLGQGSQPQHF. DNA of the CDR3: TGTGCCAGCAGTTTAGGACAGGGGAGTCAGCCCCAGCATTTT.

The V and J genes are TRBV4-2 and TRBJ1-2; D ambiguous. Germline V lookup: CDR1 LGHNA, CDR2 YNFKEQ. The CDR3 runs to 14 residues. The ends were cut back, 1 base at V and 0 bases at J, with 6 bases in the middle. The CDR3 loop is CASSQVGTNYGYTF. CDR3 in DNA: TGTGCCAGCAGCCAAGTGGGGACTAACTATGGCTACACCTTC.